The 27 T cell receptor beta chains presented below share a single source sample, sequenced in a study of OX40 agonist ivuxolimab in advanced cancers. Here immunoSEQ multiplex PCR was the method, and the copy in TCRdb shows in-frame clones only, minus some. This sample has about 110,000 clones, with roughly 87% found just once. The source material was CD4+ or CD8+ T cells sorted from blood, sampled in a trial of the OX40 agonist ivuxolimab. The receptors here all came from an adult with an advanced solid tumor such as melanoma, head and neck, liver or kidney cancer.

The chain links TRBV2 to TRBJ1-5, with 7 bases lining up with TRBD1. From germline, CDR1 is SNHLY and CDR2 FYNNEI. CDR3 size: 15 residues. After removal of 5 bases from V and 0 bases from J, the junction contained 4 bases not matched to a gene. The CDR3 sequence: CASSYRGDSNQPQHF. In DNA, the CDR3 is TGTGCCAGCAGTTACAGGGGTGATAGCAATCAGCCCCAGCATTTT.

V and J are TRBV18 and TRBJ1-2; no clear D. Germline-derived CDR1 and CDR2 are KGHSH and LQKENI. Trimming cost V 5 bases and J 4 bases, with 5 bases left between them. The CDR3 is 11 amino acids. CDR3 loop: CASSNAYGYTF. Written as DNA, the CDR3 is TGTGCCAGCTCAAACGCCTATGGCTACACCTTC.

The V gene is TRBV7-3, the J gene TRBJ1-1; a possible D gene is TRBD1 (6 bases). CDR1 SGHTA and CDR2 FQGTGA come from the germline V gene. The ends were cut back, 3 bases at V and 8 bases at J, with 16 bases in the middle. The CDR3 is 14 residues long. CDR3 in DNA: TGTGCCAGCAGCTTGTTGTTAGGAGGGGGAGAAGCTTTCTTT. Its protein product is CASSLLLGGGEAFF.

The rearrangement links TRBV30 to TRBJ1-2; D is possibly TRBD1 (5 bases). The germline gives CDR1 GTSNPN, CDR2 SVGIG (reference sequence). There are 15 residues in the CDR3. Trimming took off 2 bases at V and 5 bases at J, with 18 bases between the two ends. The CDR3 protein is CAWSTLDKELYGYTF. The CDR3 region has the DNA TGTGCCTGGAGTACCTTGGACAAGGAGCTATATGGCTACACCTTC.

This clone has only one observation. The chain couples TRBV28 to TRBJ1-1; unclear D gene. There are 16 residues in the CDR3. Trimming shortened V by 2 bases and J by 0 bases, and 13 bases separated the two germline ends. Germline V gene sequence: CDR1 MDHEN, CDR2 SYDVKM. Here the CDR3 reads CASSLSPLGMNTEAFF. For the CDR3, the DNA is TGTGCCAGCAGTTTAAGCCCCTTAGGAATGAACACTGAAGCTTTCTTT. Looking up the rest from reference TRBV28 and TRBJ1-1 gives the full variable domain: DVKVTQSSRYLVKRTGEKVFLECVQDMDHENMFWYRQDPGLGLRLIYFSYDVKMKEKGDIPEGYSVSREKKERFSLILESASTNQTSMYLCASSLSPLGMNTEAFFGQGTRLTVV.

The V call is TRBV9, the J call TRBJ1-1, with TRBD1 as a possible D gene (5 bases). V dropped 4 bases and J dropped 0 bases, with 7 bases sitting between them. Germline CDR1 is SGDLS and CDR2 is YYNGEE. The CDR3 is 13 amino acids. DNA for the CDR3: TGTGCCAGCAGCAAGGACATGAACACTGAAGCTTTCTTT. It encodes CASSKDMNTEAFF.

This rearrangement joins TRBV19 to TRBJ2-7; 9 positions agree with TRBD1. This CDR3 is built from 14 residues. Trimming cost V 3 bases and J 3 bases; bases outside gene matches: 3. CDR1 LNHDA and CDR2 SQIVND come from the germline V gene (reference sequence). CDR3 sequence reads: CASSIDRGFYEQYF. CDR3 nucleotides: TGTGCCAGTAGTATCGACAGGGGGTTCTACGAGCAGTACTTC.

This sequence joins TRBV19 and TRBJ1-4, with D maybe TRBD1 (5 bases). The CDR3 has 17 amino acids. Germline values: CDR1 LNHDA, CDR2 SQIVND (reference sequence). The V end was cut by 3 bases, the J end by 2 bases, with 16 bases between. The CDR3 is CASSMWGRRRTNEKLFF. The CDR3, as DNA: TGTGCCAGTAGTATGTGGGGCCGGAGGAGGACTAATGAAAAACTGTTTTTT.

This sequence joins TRBV4-3 and TRBJ2-7; 7 bases are a match to TRBD1. This CDR3 comprises 16 residues. The ends lost 1 base at V and 7 bases at J; junction bases unmatched: 13. Germline V gives CDR1 LGHNA, CDR2 YSLEER. As DNA, the CDR3 is TGCGCCAGCAGCCAAGCTGCTGGTACAGGGGTTGGTGAGCAGTACTTC. Translating gives CASSQAAGTGVGEQYF.

The chain employs TRBV7-9 and TRBJ1-1; TRBD1 is a possible D gene (5 bases). V was cut by 8 bases and J by 1 base, with 14 bases left in between. Germline CDR1 SEHNR, CDR2 FQNEAQ (reference sequence). The CDR3 sequence is 14 residues long. The CDR3 DNA is TGTGCCAGCCCATCCTGGGACGAGAACACTGAAGCTTTCTTT. Its protein product is CASPSWDENTEAFF.

The chain uses TRBV4-1 and TRBJ2-3; TRBD2 might be the D (5 bases). This CDR3 region has 16 residues. Trimming took off 4 bases at V and 3 bases at J, with 17 bases between the two ends. From germline, CDR1 is MGHRA and CDR2 YSYEKL. The CDR3 reads CASSRGYGEPTDTQYF. In DNA, the CDR3 is TGCGCCAGCAGCCGCGGCTACGGGGAGCCGACAGATACGCAGTATTTT.

V is TRBV19 and J is TRBJ1-1; no clear D. Germline values: CDR1 LNHDA, CDR2 SQIVND (reference sequence). Trimming took 7 bases from V and 1 from J, leaving 16 bases between them. The CDR3 totals 15 residues. CDR3: CASTLRERKNTEAFF. For the CDR3, the DNA is TGTGCCAGTACCTTAAGGGAACGGAAGAACACTGAAGCTTTCTTT.

The J gene is TRBJ2-2, the V gene TRBV6-1, with no clear D. The germline V and J ends were trimmed by 7 bases and 5 bases, with 5 bases remaining between them. The CDR3 totals 11 residues. The germline V gene has CDR1 MNHNS and CDR2 SASEGT. CDR3 sequence: CASKLTGELFF. Written as DNA, the CDR3 is TGTGCCAGCAAGTTAACCGGGGAGCTGTTTTTT.

The V and J genes are TRBV5-1 and TRBJ2-7, with D possibly matching TRBD1 (5 bases). With 0 bases removed from V and 3 bases from J, the gap between germline ends came to 13 bases. Germline V gene data show CDR1 as SGHRS and CDR2 as YFSETQ. The CDR3 totals 15 residues. CDR3 in amino acids: CASSLGQGIGYEQYF. Written as DNA, the CDR3 is TGCGCCAGCAGCTTGGGCCAGGGTATTGGCTACGAGCAGTACTTC.

The chain employs TRBV27 and TRBJ2-7; D possibly uses TRBD1 or TRBD2 (5 bases each). CDR3 length equals 14 residues. Deletions cut 7 bases from V and 6 bases from J, with 19 bases between. Germline lookup yields CDR1 MNHEY and CDR2 SMNVEV (reference sequence). The DNA of the CDR3 is TGTGCCAGCACCTCTAGACAGAGGAGGAGCGAGCAGTACTTC. This gives the protein CASTSRQRRSEQYF.

DNA of the CDR3: TGTGCCAGCAGCTTGGGCCACAGGGTCACGGGCTATGGCTACACCTTC. Encoded protein: CASSLGHRVTGYGYTF. The chain couples TRBV5-4 to TRBJ1-2, with D tentatively TRBD1 (6 bases). Germline-derived CDR1 and CDR2 are SGHNT and YYREEE (reference sequence). V shed 0 bases and J shed 4 bases, with 16 bases lying between them. There are 16 residues in the CDR3.

The genes are TRBV7-2 and TRBJ2-5, with D unresolved. V lost 2 bases and J 4 bases, leaving 11 bases between the germline ends. The germline V gene encodes CDR1 SGHTA and CDR2 FQGNSA. The length of the CDR3 is 14 residues. The CDR3 DNA is TGTGCCAGCAGCTTACTGGCGGACCCAGAGACCCAGTACTTC. Amino acids: CASSLLADPETQYF.

The chain recombines TRBV7-6 with TRBJ2-5; D is unresolved. The germline V gene encodes CDR1 SGHVS and CDR2 FNYEAQ. Trimming cost V 3 bases and J 4 bases, with 9 bases left between them. This CDR3 contains 13 residues. In DNA, the CDR3 is TGTGCCAGCAGCTTGGTGAGTGGAGAGACCCAGTACTTC. It specifies CASSLVSGETQYF.

The J gene is TRBJ1-3, the V gene TRBV19; D unclear. With 5 bases removed from V and 4 bases from J, the gap between germline ends came to 18 bases. The CDR3 consists of 16 residues. Germline-derived CDR1 and CDR2 are LNHDA and SQIVND (reference sequence). For the CDR3, the DNA is TGTGCCAGTAGTTTATCGACTTTGGAGTCAGGAAACACCATATATTTT. It yields the protein CASSLSTLESGNTIYF.

This rearrangement joins TRBV11-3 to TRBJ2-3; 8 positions match TRBD2. CDR1 is SGHNT and CDR2 is YENEEA in the germline V gene. The V and J ends lost 5 bases and 0 bases, in that order; junction bases with no gene match: 4. This CDR3 is built from 15 residues. CDR3 nucleotide sequence: TGTGCCAGCAGCAAGGGACTAGAAAGCACAGATACGCAGTATTTT. Translated, it gives CASSKGLESTDTQYF. The full variable domain, completed using reference TRBV11-3 and TRBJ2-3, is EAGVVQSPRYKIIEKKQPVAFWCNPISGHNTLYWYLQNLGQGPELLIRYENEEAVDDSQLPKDRFSAERLKGVDSTLKIQPAELGDSAVYLCASSKGLESTDTQYFGPGTRLTVL.

Only one count was recorded for this clone. The chain is built from TRBV4-3 and TRBJ2-3, with a possible D match to TRBD2 (5 bases). The V gene's germline CDR1 is LGHNA and CDR2 YSLEER. The length of the CDR3 is 18 residues. Trimming pared 2 bases from V and 4 bases from J, leaving 22 bases between. The CDR3 coding sequence is TGCGCCAGCAGCCAATATGGTACAGAGGGAGCTAGCCCAGATACGCAGTATTTT. It encodes CASSQYGTEGASPDTQYF.

The gene calls are TRBV19 and TRBJ1-2; 8 positions agree with TRBD1. Trimming at V came to 5 bases and at J to 7 bases, leaving 18 bases not matched to a gene. Germline-derived CDR1 and CDR2 are LNHDA and SQIVND (reference sequence). The CDR3 contains 17 residues. CDR3 in amino acids: CASSPNEGAAGGGGYTF. Here the CDR3 DNA reads TGTGCCAGTAGTCCAAACGAGGGGGCCGCAGGGGGCGGTGGCTACACCTTC.

The V and J genes are TRBV28 and TRBJ1-1, with 7 bases fitting TRBD1. This CDR3 comprises 14 residues. Germline loops: CDR1 MDHEN, CDR2 SYDVKM. Germline trimming cut 1 base from V and 7 bases from J; bases unmatched to any gene: 6. The DNA of the CDR3 is TGTGCCAGCAGTTTATACGAGGGGGCCGGTGAAGCTTTCTTT. It specifies CASSLYEGAGEAFF.

The chain recombines TRBV1 with TRBJ2-7. TRBV1 is a recognized pseudogene. The CDR3 totals 14 residues. CDR3 bases: TGCGCCAGCAGCCGCCGGGACGGGACCTACGAGCAGTACTTC. This translates into CASSRRDGTYEQYF.

The chain recombines TRBV7-9 with TRBJ2-7; D is undetermined. There are 13 residues in the CDR3. The V and J ends lost 5 bases and 5 bases respectively, with 13 bases between them. Germline V gives CDR1 SEHNR, CDR2 FQNEAQ (reference sequence). The CDR3 sequence: CASSQDPHHEQYF. The CDR3 DNA reads TGTGCCAGCAGCCAGGACCCGCACCACGAGCAGTACTTC.

The chain uses TRBV29-1 and TRBJ1-4; D call uncertain. The germline V gene has CDR1 SQVTM and CDR2 ANQGSEA. Trimming left V 6 bases short and J 10 bases short, with 18 bases between. The length of the CDR3 is 13 residues. The CDR3 DNA sequence: TGCAGCGTCGACACTCCCGGGGAAGGAAAACTGTTTTTT. This sequence encodes CSVDTPGEGKLFF.

The chain joins TRBV18 to TRBJ2-5; 7 nucleotides agree with TRBD1. CDR1 KGHSH and CDR2 LQKENI come from the germline V gene. This CDR3 comprises 16 residues. Trimming removed 0 bases from V and 3 bases from J; junction bases left unmatched: 7. The CDR3 sequence is CASSPPVWTGEETQYF. The CDR3 DNA follows: TGTGCCAGCTCACCACCGGTCTGGACAGGAGAAGAGACCCAGTACTTC.